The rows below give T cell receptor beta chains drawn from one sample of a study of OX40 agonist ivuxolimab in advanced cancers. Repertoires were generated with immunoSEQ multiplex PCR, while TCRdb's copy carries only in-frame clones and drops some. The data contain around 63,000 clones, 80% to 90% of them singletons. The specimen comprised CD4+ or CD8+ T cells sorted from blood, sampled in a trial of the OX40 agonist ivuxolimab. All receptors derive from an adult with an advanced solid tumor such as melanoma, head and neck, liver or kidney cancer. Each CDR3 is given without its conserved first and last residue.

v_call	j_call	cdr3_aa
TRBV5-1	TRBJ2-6	ASSLEAALTGANVLT
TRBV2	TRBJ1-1	ASSARGLMNTEAF
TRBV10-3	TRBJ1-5	AISELGPEGPNQPQH
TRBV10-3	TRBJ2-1	AISESFWTGSYNEQF
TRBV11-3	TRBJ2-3	ASSSAAGGTDTQY
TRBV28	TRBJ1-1	ASSSGQVPEAF
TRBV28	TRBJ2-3	ASSSGAGGTDTQY
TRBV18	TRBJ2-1	ASSRQGTDNEQF
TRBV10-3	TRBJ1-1	AIRGTTEAF
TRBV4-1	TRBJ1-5	ASSQVRGQGWGNQPQH
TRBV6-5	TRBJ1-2	ASSGRQGNYGYT
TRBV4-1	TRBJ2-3	ASSREGRGDTQY
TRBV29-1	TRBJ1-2	SVRRQGHYGYT
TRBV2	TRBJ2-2	ASSLTDPWDNTGELF
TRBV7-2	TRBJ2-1	ASSLPGSNEQF
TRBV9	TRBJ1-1	ASSVESGGLYWTEAF
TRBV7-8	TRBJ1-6	ASSLRTDNSPLH
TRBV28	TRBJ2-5	ASSFPGLVRRQY
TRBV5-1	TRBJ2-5	ASSLQTGGRKTQY
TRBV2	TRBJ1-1	ASTSGGSTEAF
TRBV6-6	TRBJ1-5	ASTRGVQGMGQPQH
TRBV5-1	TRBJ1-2	ASSLATVYGYT
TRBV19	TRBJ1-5	ASSKQQGTSVAPQH
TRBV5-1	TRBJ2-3	ASSFRVGARTDTQY
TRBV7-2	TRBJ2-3	ASSTWTSGYTDTQY
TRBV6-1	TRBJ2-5	ASRQGGGQETQY
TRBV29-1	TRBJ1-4	SVAGDLQGTPTNEKLF
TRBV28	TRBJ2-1	ASLTGSGVEQF
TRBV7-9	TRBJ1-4	ASMLRQGGEKLF
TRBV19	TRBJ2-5	ASSSPTSGKETQY